This T cell receptor beta chain is drawn from a study of CD8 T cells in ankylosing spondylitis. Quantitative 5'-RACE was performed with molecular barcodes, and it yielded the TCR beta libraries. Each CDR3 protein gets one entry after TCRdb re-called the 5' RACE reads with MiXCR. The sample consists of about 440,000 distinct CDR3 sequences, 17% of them appearing once. Study-level findings and limits: Matched ankylosing spondylitis synovial fluid reportedly showed significant enrichment of disease-linked clones. Relatively scarce in peripheral blood, disease-linked clones were CD8+. Characteristic, it appeared, of ankylosing spondylitis blood was a TCR beta motif of eight or nine highly homologous variants. Certain motif variants had earlier been reported in reactive arthritis synovial fluid and blood.

This clonotype has ten or more counts. Its antigen is not identified. Between the trimmed V and J ends, which lost 10 bases and 7 bases, there was a span of 20 bases. The germline CDR1 and CDR2 sequences are ENHRY and SYGVKD. The CDR3 spans 14 residues. The source is a male donor with ankylosing spondylitis. V usage is TRBV10-3 and J usage is TRBJ2-1, with D hard to call. What was sequenced was blood, either unsorted or a sorted T cell fraction (not recorded which). CDR3 in amino acids: CATFPKGLVNEQFF. The CDR3, as DNA: TGTGCCACCTTTCCAAAAGGCCTGGTGAATGAGCAGTTCTTC.